The table lists the clone carrying this TCR beta chain with a count of one. Its antigen is not identified. Using immunoSEQ multiplex PCR, the repertoire was profiled, and TCRdb retains in-frame clones only, with some absent. The sample lists 60,000 to 90,000 clones, 80% to 95% occurring once. These data belong to a study of graft-versus-host responses after intestinal transplantation. Across the whole study: Transplantation in recipients was multivisceral, liver-intestinal, or isolated intestinal. Uniformly, recipients were administered anti-thymocyte globulin induction with subsequent tacrolimus and steroids for approximately 3 years.

With 4 bases clipped from V and 4 bases from J, the junction kept 2 bases outside the gene matches. Germline lookup yields CDR1 SGDLS and CDR2 YYNGEE. The CDR3 has 13 amino acids. The chain is built from TRBV9 and TRBJ1-1; 9 bases map to TRBD1. Sequences were derived from unstimulated CD8+ T cells sorted from spleen or lymph node cells, sampled before intestinal transplant. The clonotype originates from a human donor who received an intestinal transplant. The CDR3 reads CASSQTGGTEAFF. The CDR3 region has the DNA TGTGCCAGCAGCCAGACAGGGGGCACTGAAGCTTTCTTT.